One sample yielded the 27 T cell receptor beta chains listed below, sequenced in a study of cytomegalovirus exposure and HLA in healthy donors. Primers: 60 Vbeta forward and 13 Jbeta reverse. Clones were read by immunoSEQ multiplex PCR, and TCRdb kept only the in-frame ones, dropping some. Of about 130,000 clones in the sample, 74% were seen once. Input material: PBMCs. These receptors were taken from a woman aged 50 to 65 in good health and CMV-seropositive.

The V and J genes are TRBV7-2 and TRBJ2-1; 7 nucleotides match TRBD2. This CDR3 region has 15 residues. V gave up 7 bases and J gave up 8 bases; unmatched junction bases: 14. The germline V gene has CDR1 SGHTA and CDR2 FQGNSA. The CDR3 spells CASTRRGTSVDEQFF. CDR3 in DNA: TGTGCCAGCACCAGACGGGGTACTAGCGTGGATGAGCAGTTCTTC.

The chain joins TRBV6-1 to TRBJ2-1; 12 bases map to TRBD1. The V and J ends lost 4 bases and 5 bases, in that order; junction bases with no gene match: 3. The length of the CDR3 is 15 residues. The germline gives CDR1 MNHNS, CDR2 SASEGT. CDR3 amino acids: CASSAGQGAHNEQFF. CDR3 sequence (DNA): TGTGCCAGCAGTGCGGGACAGGGGGCCCACAATGAGCAGTTCTTC.

This rearrangement joins TRBV6-6 to TRBJ1-3; TRBD1 matches at 9 bases. The CDR3 spans 14 residues. Germline-derived CDR1 and CDR2 are MNHNY and SVGAGI (reference sequence). V lost 6 bases, J lost 2 bases, and 2 bases stayed unmatched. The CDR3, as DNA: TGTGCCAGCAGGGGGACAGGGACTGGAAACACCATATATTTT. Translation gives CASRGTGTGNTIYF.

CDR3 sequence: CASSLEPSGISYEQYF. In nucleotides, the CDR3 is TGTGCCAGCAGTTTGGAGCCTAGCGGAATTTCCTACGAGCAGTACTTC. The chain has TRBV27 and TRBJ2-7, with TRBD2 identical over 7 bases. Germline V gene sequence: CDR1 MNHEY, CDR2 SMNVEV (reference sequence). Germline trimming cut 3 bases from V and 1 base from J; bases unmatched to any gene: 9. The CDR3 runs 16 residues.

The chain uses TRBV27 and TRBJ2-5; a possible D gene is TRBD2 (7 bases). The CDR3 loop spans 15 amino acids. The germline gives CDR1 MNHEY, CDR2 SMNVEV (reference sequence). V lost 4 bases to trimming and J lost 5 bases, with 17 bases between them. The CDR3 DNA sequence: TGTGCCAGCAGTTCTCGAAGGGGGGGAGTGGAGACCCAGTACTTC. Protein product: CASSSRRGGVETQYF.

The genes are TRBV11-2 and TRBJ1-6; D might be TRBD1 (5 bases). The germline V and J ends were trimmed by 5 bases and 14 bases, with 19 bases remaining between them. Germline CDR1 is SGHAT and CDR2 is FQNNGV. CDR3 size: 14 residues. The CDR3 bases are TGTGCCAGCAGCGTCGACCTCAGGGTTACGGCCCTCCACTTT. It is translated as CASSVDLRVTALHF.

V is TRBV7-9 and J is TRBJ2-2, with 9 bases identical to TRBD1. The CDR3 is 18 residues long. V lost 0 bases, J lost 5 bases, and 10 bases stayed unmatched. Looked up from germline, CDR1 is SEHNR and CDR2 is FQNEAQ (reference sequence). The CDR3 nucleotides are TGTGCCAGCAGCTTAGCGTGGCCGGGACAGGGAAGGACCGGGGAGCTGTTTTTT. It yields the protein CASSLAWPGQGRTGELFF.

The chain is built from TRBV7-8 and TRBJ2-1; 7 nucleotides agree with TRBD2. V lost 6 bases to trimming and J lost 9 bases; unmatched junction nucleotides: 14. This CDR3 is built from 15 residues. The germline CDR1 and CDR2 sequences are SGHVS and FQNEAQ. The CDR3 sequence is CASRLIAGRYGEQFF. CDR3 in DNA: TGTGCCAGCAGGTTAATAGCGGGTCGGTACGGTGAGCAGTTCTTC.

The chain combines TRBV19 with TRBJ1-2, with 10 nucleotides matching TRBD1. Trimming cost V 5 bases and J 2 bases; bases outside gene matches: 5. This CDR3 region has 15 residues. The V gene's germline CDR1 is LNHDA and CDR2 SQIVND (reference sequence). The CDR3 is CASSVRQGANYGYTF. CDR3 DNA: TGTGCCAGTAGTGTGAGACAGGGGGCAAACTATGGCTACACCTTC.

The V call is TRBV15, the J call TRBJ1-6; TRBD1 matches at 7 bases. Trimming at V came to 0 bases and at J to 8 bases, leaving 4 bases not matched to a gene. Per the germline V gene, CDR1 is LNHNV and CDR2 is YYDKDF (reference sequence). CDR3 length: 15 amino acids. The CDR3 region is CATSRDVQGDSPLHF. The CDR3 DNA sequence: TGTGCCACCAGCAGAGATGTGCAGGGGGATTCACCCCTCCACTTT.

V and J are TRBV5-1 and TRBJ2-5, with unresolved D. Trimming cost V 0 bases and J 0 bases, with 3 bases left between them. The CDR3 is 13 residues long. The germline V gene encodes CDR1 SGHRS and CDR2 YFSETQ. The CDR3 protein is CASSLAYQETQYF. The CDR3 nucleotides read TGCGCCAGCAGCTTGGCGTACCAAGAGACCCAGTACTTC.

This clone appeared once. J is TRBJ2-1 and V is TRBV19, with TRBD1 matching over 9 bases. The CDR3 runs 15 residues. The V and J ends lost 3 bases and 10 bases, in that order; junction bases with no gene match: 10. In germline, CDR1 is LNHDA, CDR2 SQIVND (reference sequence). CDR3 residues: CASSIPGTGWREQFF. CDR3 nucleotides: TGTGCCAGTAGTATCCCCGGGACAGGGTGGAGGGAGCAGTTCTTC.

This clone showed up just once. This chain uses TRBV5-4 with TRBJ2-2; 7 bases agree with TRBD2. Germline CDR1 reads SGHNT; CDR2 reads YYREEE (reference sequence). The CDR3 contains 15 residues. V was clipped by 0 bases and J by 5 bases; unmatched bases: 4. DNA for the CDR3: TGTGCCAGCAGCTTGGGCGGGGGACGGACCGGGGAGCTGTTTTTT. Encoded protein: CASSLGGGRTGELFF. Drawing the rest from reference TRBV5-4 and TRBJ2-2, the complete variable domain is ETGVTQSPTHLIKTRGQQVTLRCSSQSGHNTVSWYQQALGQGPQFIFQYYREEENGRGNFPPRFSGLQFPNYSSELNVNALELDDSALYLCASSLGGGRTGELFFGEGSRLTVL.

This rearrangement joins TRBV27 to TRBJ1-6; 7 nucleotides agree with TRBD1. The CDR3 has 19 residues. J was trimmed by 11 bases and V by 0 bases; bases with no gene match: 19. CDR1 is MNHEY and CDR2 is SMNVEV in the germline V gene (reference sequence). The CDR3 region has the DNA TGTGCCAGCAGTTTATCATCTACCGGACAGGTCCAGGCCGGAGCACCCCTCCACTTT. It encodes CASSLSSTGQVQAGAPLHF.

V is TRBV28 and J is TRBJ2-6, with D possibly TRBD1 on 6 matching bases. CDR1 MDHEN and CDR2 SYDVKM come from the germline V gene. The CDR3 consists of 16 residues. Trimming left V 2 bases short and J 2 bases short, with 10 bases between. This CDR3 is CASSLPPGAGANVLTF. CDR3 DNA sequence: TGTGCCAGCAGTTTACCCCCAGGGGCTGGGGCCAACGTCCTGACTTTC.

This rearrangement joins TRBV9 to TRBJ1-4; TRBD1 might be the D (5 bases). The CDR3 is 13 residues long. V lost 3 bases and J lost 5, with 8 bases in between. CDR1 is SGDLS, CDR2 YYNGEE, per germline. CDR3 bases: TGTGCCAGCAGCGCGTCAGGGAATGAAAAACTGTTTTTT. This translates into CASSASGNEKLFF.

The rearrangement uses TRBV12-5 and TRBJ2-1, with D possibly TRBD1 on 5 matching bases. Germline V lookup: CDR1 LGHNT, CDR2 FRNRAP. The ends were cut back, 6 bases at V and 9 bases at J, with 12 bases in the middle. The CDR3 is made up of 12 amino acids. The CDR3 DNA follows: TGTGCTAGTGGGCAGGGTTTTTTTGAGCAGTTCTTC. Translation: CASGQGFFEQFF.

This clone has just a few counts. The chain links TRBV5-6 to TRBJ2-4, with D tentatively TRBD2 (5 bases). CDR3 length: 13 residues. V was clipped by 3 bases and J by 9 bases, with 13 bases between them. Germline-derived CDR1 and CDR2 are SGHDT and YYEEEE. CDR3 coding DNA: TGTGCCAGCAGCTCCGGGCTCCGGGGCATTCAGTACTTC. It specifies CASSSGLRGIQYF.

The CDR3 loop reads CASNQGTNYGYTF. The CDR3 nucleotides are TGCGCCAGCAATCAGGGAACTAACTATGGCTACACCTTC. This sequence joins TRBV5-1 and TRBJ1-2; the D gene is possibly TRBD1 (5 bases). V lost 6 bases to trimming and J lost 0 bases, with 9 bases between them. The CDR3 totals 13 residues. CDR1 SGHRS and CDR2 YFSETQ come from the germline V gene.

This chain's CDR3 is CASSFPQGAGDTDTQYF. The CDR3 DNA reads as TGTGCCAGCAGTTTCCCCCAGGGAGCGGGGGACACAGATACGCAGTATTTT. The V and J genes are TRBV5-4 and TRBJ2-3, with TRBD2 matching 8 bases. Germline loops: CDR1 SGHNT, CDR2 YYREEE (reference sequence). The CDR3 loop spans 17 amino acids. The V and J ends lost 5 bases and 2 bases, in that order; junction bases with no gene match: 13.

The chain is built from TRBV7-2 and TRBJ2-5, with unresolved D. Germline CDR1 reads SGHTA; CDR2 reads FQGNSA. Trimming removed 3 bases at V and 3 bases at J, with 14 bases between. There are 15 residues in the CDR3. The CDR3 DNA reads as TGTGCCAGCAGCTTGGCGGCCCCCCGGAAAGAGACCCAGTACTTC. As protein: CASSLAAPRKETQYF.

V and J are TRBV9 and TRBJ2-5; 8 nucleotides line up with TRBD1. The CDR3 spans 15 residues. Germline lookup yields CDR1 SGDLS and CDR2 YYNGEE. V shed 4 bases, J shed 5 bases, and the junction held 10 bases outside the gene matches. CDR3 protein: CASSNRDRLWETQYF. CDR3 DNA sequence: TGTGCCAGCAGCAACCGGGACAGGCTGTGGGAGACCCAGTACTTC.

The chain carries TRBV27 and TRBJ1-1; perhaps TRBD1 as D (6 bases). With 3 bases removed from V and 7 bases from J, the gap between germline ends came to 12 bases. Germline V gives CDR1 MNHEY, CDR2 SMNVEV (reference sequence). The CDR3 has 13 residues. The CDR3 coding sequence is TGTGCCAGCAGTTTCGGGGGGCATGGTGAAGCTTTCTTT. Translating gives CASSFGGHGEAFF.

The chain joins TRBV6-1 to TRBJ2-5, with D possibly TRBD1 on 6 matching bases. The closer fit of TRBJ2-7 to the DNA end suggests the J call may be wrong. CDR3 length: 15 amino acids. Germline V gives CDR1 MNHNS, CDR2 SASEGT. The CDR3 bases are TGTGCCAGCAGTGTGGGGGCAGGCCCCGGGAACGAGCAGTACTTC. Amino acids: CASSVGAGPGNEQYF.

The chain uses TRBV2 and TRBJ2-5, with 9 nucleotides matching TRBD2. Germline V lookup: CDR1 SNHLY, CDR2 FYNNEI. V shed 7 bases, J shed 3 bases, and the junction held 6 bases outside the gene matches. This CDR3 spans 14 amino acids. The CDR3 here is CASNPGLAEETQYF. The CDR3 region has the DNA TGTGCCAGCAATCCGGGACTAGCCGAAGAGACCCAGTACTTC.

The J gene is TRBJ2-3, the V gene TRBV5-1; TRBD2 matches 13 bases. Germline CDR1 and CDR2: SGHRS and YFSETQ. The CDR3 contains 17 residues. After removal of 3 bases from V and 6 bases from J, the junction contained 10 bases not matched to a gene. CDR3 coding DNA: TGCGCCAGCAGCTCTGGACTAGCGGGGGTTGGGGTGGATACGCAGTATTTT. Translating it yields CASSSGLAGVGVDTQYF.

The chain has TRBV25-1 and TRBJ1-1; D possibly corresponds to TRBD1 (6 bases). The CDR3 runs 14 residues. Trimming took 6 bases from V and 3 from J, leaving 14 bases between them. Germline CDR1 reads MGHDK; CDR2 reads SYGVNS. CDR3 sequence (DNA): TGTGCCAGCAGCGGCGACAGACAGGACACTGAAGCTTTCTTT. Its protein product is CASSGDRQDTEAFF.